A selection of T cell receptor beta chains follows, all from one sample in a study of cytomegalovirus exposure and HLA in healthy donors. TCRdb keeps only in-frame clones here, not all; method: immunoSEQ multiplex PCR. The data show about 260,000 clones, with 90% seen just once and approximately 3% held by the top ten. Input material: PBMCs. Receptor source: a woman aged 25 to 39 in good health and CMV-seronegative. Both conserved end residues are part of each CDR3. A D gene is named only where the DNA matches it firmly. Rows may omit the clone size; those that give it use once, few, many or a size class.

j_call	v_call	clone_size	d_call	cdr3_nt	cdr3_aa
TRBJ2-5	TRBV27	-	TRBD1	TGTGCCAGCAGCCCCCGGACAGGGCGGGAGACCCAGTACTTC	CASSPRTGRETQYF
TRBJ2-7	TRBV6-6	-	TRBD2	TGTGCCAGCAGTTTGGGACTAGCGGGAGGCTACGAGCAGTACTTC	CASSLGLAGGYEQYF
TRBJ2-5	TRBV5-6	-	-	TGTGCCAGCAGCTTGGGGCAAGAGACCCAGTACTTC	CASSLGQETQYF
TRBJ2-7	TRBV18	-	-	TGTGCCAGCTCACCACCGGGCTCCTACGAGCAGTACTTC	CASSPPGSYEQYF
TRBJ2-1	TRBV5-4	-	-	TGTGCCAGCAGCTTGGGTCCGAATGAGCAGTTCTTC	CASSLGPNEQFF
TRBJ2-6	TRBV19	-	-	TGTGCCAGTACCACTGGGGGGGCGGTTGGGGCCAACGTCCTGACTTTC	CASTTGGAVGANVLTF
TRBJ2-5	TRBV6-1	once	-	TGTGCCGGACGGACGGCCCAAGAGACCCAGTACTTC	CAGRTAQETQYF
TRBJ2-1	TRBV9	-	-	TGTGCCAGCAGCGTAGCAGGGCCCAGCTACAATGAGCAGTTCTTC	CASSVAGPSYNEQFF
TRBJ2-1	TRBV2	few	TRBD2	TGTGCCCTAACCTCGGGACTAGCATCCTACAATGAGCAGTTCTTC	CALTSGLASYNEQFF
TRBJ2-7	TRBV27	-	TRBD2	TGTGCCAGCAGTTCCTACGGGGGGGCCTACGAGCAGTACTTC	CASSSYGGAYEQYF